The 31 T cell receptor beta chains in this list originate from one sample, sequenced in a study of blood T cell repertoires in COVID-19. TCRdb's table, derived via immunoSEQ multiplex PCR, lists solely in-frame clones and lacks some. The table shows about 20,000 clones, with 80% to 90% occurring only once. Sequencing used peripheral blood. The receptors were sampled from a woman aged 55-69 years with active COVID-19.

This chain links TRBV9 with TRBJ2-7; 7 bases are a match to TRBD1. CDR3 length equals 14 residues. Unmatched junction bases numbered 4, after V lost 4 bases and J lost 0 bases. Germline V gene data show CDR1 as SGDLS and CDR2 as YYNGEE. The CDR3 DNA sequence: TGTGCCAGCAGCCCCGGGACAGCCTCCTACGAGCAGTACTTC. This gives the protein CASSPGTASYEQYF.

CDR3 loop: CASSLGPRGSSGNTIYF. The CDR3 nucleotides are TGTGCCAGCAGCTTAGGCCCACGAGGGAGCTCTGGAAACACCATATATTTT. This chain uses TRBV13 with TRBJ1-3; no clear D. This CDR3 region has 17 residues. CDR1 and CDR2 from the germline V gene are PRHDT and FYEKMQ (reference sequence). The ends were cut back, 0 bases at V and 0 bases at J, with 12 bases in the middle. Together with reference TRBV13 and TRBJ1-3, the CDR3 gives the full variable domain: AAGVIQSPRHLIKEKRETATLKCYPIPRHDTVYWYQQGPGQDPQFLISFYEKMQSDKGSIPDRFSAQQFSDYHSELNMSSLELGDSALYFCASSLGPRGSSGNTIYFGEGSWLTVV.

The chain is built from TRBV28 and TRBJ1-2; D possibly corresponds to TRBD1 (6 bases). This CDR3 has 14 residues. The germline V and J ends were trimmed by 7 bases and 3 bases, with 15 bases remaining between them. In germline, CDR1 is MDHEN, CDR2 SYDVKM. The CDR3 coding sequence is TGTGCCAGCATCAGTCCCGGACAGTACTATGGCTACACCTTC. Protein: CASISPGQYYGYTF.

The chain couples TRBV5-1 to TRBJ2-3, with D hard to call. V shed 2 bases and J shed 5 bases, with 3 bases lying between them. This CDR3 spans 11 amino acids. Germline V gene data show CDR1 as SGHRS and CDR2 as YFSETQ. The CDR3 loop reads CASSLQDTQYF. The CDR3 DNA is TGCGCCAGCAGCTTACAAGATACGCAGTATTTT. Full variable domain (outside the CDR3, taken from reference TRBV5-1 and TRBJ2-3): KAGVTQTPRYLIKTRGQQVTLSCSPISGHRSVSWYQQTPGQGLQFLFEYFSETQRNKGNFPGRFSGRQFSNSRSEMNVSTLELGDSALYLCASSLQDTQYFGPGTRLTVL.

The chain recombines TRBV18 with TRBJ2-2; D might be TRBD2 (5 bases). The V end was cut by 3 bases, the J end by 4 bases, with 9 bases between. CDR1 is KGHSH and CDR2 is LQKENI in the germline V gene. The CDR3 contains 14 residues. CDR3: CASSPIATTGELFF. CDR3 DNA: TGTGCCAGCTCACCGATAGCGACCACCGGGGAGCTGTTTTTT.

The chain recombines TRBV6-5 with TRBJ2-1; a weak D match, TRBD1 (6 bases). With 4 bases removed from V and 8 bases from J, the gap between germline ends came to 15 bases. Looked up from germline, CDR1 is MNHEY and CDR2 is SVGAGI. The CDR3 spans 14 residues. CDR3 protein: CASSLLKQGYEQFF. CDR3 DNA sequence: TGTGCCAGCAGTTTACTAAAACAGGGTTATGAGCAGTTCTTC.

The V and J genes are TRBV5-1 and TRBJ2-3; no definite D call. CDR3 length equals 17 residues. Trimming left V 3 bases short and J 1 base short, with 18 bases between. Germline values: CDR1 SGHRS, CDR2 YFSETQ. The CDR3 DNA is TGCGCCAGCAGCTCCCCGTTGGGCCAGACGCGCACAGATACGCAGTATTTT. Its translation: CASSSPLGQTRTDTQYF.

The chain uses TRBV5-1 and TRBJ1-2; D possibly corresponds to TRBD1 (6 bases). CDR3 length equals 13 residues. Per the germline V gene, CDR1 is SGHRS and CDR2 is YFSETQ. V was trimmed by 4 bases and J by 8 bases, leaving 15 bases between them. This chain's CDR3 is CASSLGGGAGYTF. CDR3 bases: TGCGCCAGCAGCCTGGGAGGGGGTGCCGGCTACACCTTC.

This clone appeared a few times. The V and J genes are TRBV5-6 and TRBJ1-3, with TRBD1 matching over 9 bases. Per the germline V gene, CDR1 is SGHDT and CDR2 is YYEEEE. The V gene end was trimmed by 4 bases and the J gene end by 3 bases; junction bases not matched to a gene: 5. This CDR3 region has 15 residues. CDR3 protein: CASSPGTGNGNTIYF. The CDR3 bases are TGTGCCAGCAGCCCGGGGACAGGGAATGGAAACACCATATATTTT. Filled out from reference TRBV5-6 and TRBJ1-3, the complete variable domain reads DAGVTQSPTHLIKTRGQQVTLRCSPKSGHDTVSWYQQALGQGPQFIFQYYEEEERQRGNFPDRFSGHQFPNYSSELNVNALLLGDSALYLCASSPGTGNGNTIYFGEGSWLTVV.

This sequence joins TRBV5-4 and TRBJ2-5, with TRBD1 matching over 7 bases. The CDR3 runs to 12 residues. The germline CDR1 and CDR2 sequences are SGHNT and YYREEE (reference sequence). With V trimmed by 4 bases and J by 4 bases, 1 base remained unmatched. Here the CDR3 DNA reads TGTGCCAGCAGCCGGGACAGAGAGACCCAGTACTTC. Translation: CASSRDRETQYF.

The CDR3 loop is CASAGRSYEQYF. Here the CDR3 DNA reads TGTGCCAGCGCAGGGAGGTCCTACGAGCAGTACTTC. The chain combines TRBV7-9 with TRBJ2-7, with D tentatively TRBD2 (6 bases). V was trimmed by 8 bases and J by 1 base, leaving 9 bases between them. This CDR3 has 12 amino acids. Germline V gene sequence: CDR1 SEHNR, CDR2 FQNEAQ (reference sequence).

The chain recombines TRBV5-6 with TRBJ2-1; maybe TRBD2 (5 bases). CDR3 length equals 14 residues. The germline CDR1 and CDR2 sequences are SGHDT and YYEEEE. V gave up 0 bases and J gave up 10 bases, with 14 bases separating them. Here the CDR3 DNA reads TGTGCCAGCAGCTTGGGGCTAGCCCCCCGAGAGCAGTTCTTC. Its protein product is CASSLGLAPREQFF.

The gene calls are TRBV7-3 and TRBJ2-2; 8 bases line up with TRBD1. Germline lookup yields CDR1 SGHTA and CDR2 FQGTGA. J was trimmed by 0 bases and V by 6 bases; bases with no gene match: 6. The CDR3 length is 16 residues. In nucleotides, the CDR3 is TGTGCCAGCAGGGACGGGACAGGCGCGAACACCGGGGAGCTGTTTTTT. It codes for CASRDGTGANTGELFF.

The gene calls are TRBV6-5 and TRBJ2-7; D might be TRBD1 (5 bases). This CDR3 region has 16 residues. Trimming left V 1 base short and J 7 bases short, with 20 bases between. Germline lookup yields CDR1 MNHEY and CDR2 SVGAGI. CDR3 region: CASSYWGRIYPGEQYF. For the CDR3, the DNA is TGTGCCAGCAGTTACTGGGGCAGAATCTACCCCGGGGAGCAGTACTTC.

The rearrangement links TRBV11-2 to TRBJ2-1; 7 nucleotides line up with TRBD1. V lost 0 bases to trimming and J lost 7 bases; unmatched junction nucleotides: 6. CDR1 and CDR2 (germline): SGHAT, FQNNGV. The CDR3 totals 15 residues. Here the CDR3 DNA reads TGTGCCAGCAGCTTAGAGTCCCTCAGGGGGAATGAGCAGTTCTTC. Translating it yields CASSLESLRGNEQFF.

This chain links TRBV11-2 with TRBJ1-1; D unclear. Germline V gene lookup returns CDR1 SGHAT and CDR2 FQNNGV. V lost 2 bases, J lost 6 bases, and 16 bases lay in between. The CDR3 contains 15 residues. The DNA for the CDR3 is TGTGCCAGCAGCTTAAACGCGGGCGGGGTGGCTGAAGCTTTCTTT. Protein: CASSLNAGGVAEAFF.

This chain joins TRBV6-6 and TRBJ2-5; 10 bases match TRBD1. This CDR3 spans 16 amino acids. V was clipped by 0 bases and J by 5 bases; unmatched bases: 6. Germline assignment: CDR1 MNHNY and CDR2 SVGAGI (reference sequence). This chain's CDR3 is CASSYSLTGGFETQYF. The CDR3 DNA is TGTGCCAGCAGTTACTCGTTGACAGGGGGCTTTGAGACCCAGTACTTC.

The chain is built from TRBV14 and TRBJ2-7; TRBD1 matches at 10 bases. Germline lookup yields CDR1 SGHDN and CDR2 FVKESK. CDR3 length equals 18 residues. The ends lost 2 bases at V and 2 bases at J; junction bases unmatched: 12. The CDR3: CASSQKIGFGTGAYEQYF. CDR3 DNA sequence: TGTGCCAGCAGCCAAAAGATCGGATTCGGGACAGGGGCCTACGAGCAGTACTTC.

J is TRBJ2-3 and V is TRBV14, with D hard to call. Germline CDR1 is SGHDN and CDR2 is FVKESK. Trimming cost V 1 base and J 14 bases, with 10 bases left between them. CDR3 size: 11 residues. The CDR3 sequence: CASSQGTKRYF. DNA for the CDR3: TGTGCCAGCAGCCAAGGAACAAAAAGGTATTTT.

The CDR3 DNA reads TGTGCCAGCAGCGGACCAGGGAGGTCAGAGACCCAGTACTTC. As protein: CASSGPGRSETQYF. The rearrangement links TRBV7-6 to TRBJ2-5; weak D call: TRBD2 (6 bases). Between the trimmed V and J ends, which lost 5 bases and 4 bases, there was a span of 14 bases. Germline V CDR1 and CDR2: SGHVS, FNYEAQ. The CDR3 extends over 14 amino acids.

The CDR3 DNA is TGTGCCATCAGTGATGAGGGAGGCTATAATTCACCCCTCCACTTT. Its protein is CAISDEGGYNSPLHF. The V and J genes are TRBV10-3 and TRBJ1-6; D gene ambiguous. Between the trimmed V and J ends, which lost 3 bases and 3 bases, there was a span of 9 bases. CDR1 is ENHRY and CDR2 is SYGVKD in the germline V gene. The CDR3 has 15 amino acids.

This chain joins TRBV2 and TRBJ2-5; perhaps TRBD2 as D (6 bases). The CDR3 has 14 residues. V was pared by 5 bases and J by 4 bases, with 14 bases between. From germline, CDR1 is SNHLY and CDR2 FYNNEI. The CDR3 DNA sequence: TGTGCCAGCAGTATGAGGGGAGGAGGAGAGACCCAGTACTTC. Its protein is CASSMRGGGETQYF. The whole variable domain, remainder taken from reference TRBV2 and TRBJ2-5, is EPEVTQTPSHQVTQMGQEVILRCVPISNHLYFYWYRQILGQKVEFLVSFYNNEISEKSEIFDDQFSVERPDGSNFTLKIRSTKLEDSAMYFCASSMRGGGETQYFGPGTRLLVL.

CDR3 loop: CASSRRGRTGYTF. The CDR3 nucleotides read TGTGCCAGCAGCCGTCGAGGGCGCACAGGCTACACCTTC. The gene calls are TRBV28 and TRBJ1-2; D unclear. Germline CDR1 is MDHEN and CDR2 is SYDVKM. The CDR3 is 13 amino acids. The germline V and J ends were trimmed by 6 bases and 8 bases, with 16 bases remaining between them.

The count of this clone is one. CDR3 region: CASNKQGAYEQYF. CDR3 nucleotides: TGTGCCAGCAACAAACAGGGGGCCTACGAGCAGTACTTC. The rearrangement uses TRBV5-4 and TRBJ2-7, with TRBD1 matching over 8 bases. Germline V CDR1 and CDR2: SGHNT, YYREEE (reference sequence). The CDR3 is made up of 13 amino acids. The V segment lost 6 bases and the J segment 2 bases; nucleotides outside the gene matches: 4.

The CDR3 DNA reads as TGTGCCAGCAGCTTGGAGGCAGGGGGCGGGGGCTACACCTTC. Translated: CASSLEAGGGGYTF. The chain has TRBV5-4 and TRBJ1-2, with 8 bases that match TRBD1. The CDR3 spans 14 residues. Germline CDR1 SGHNT, CDR2 YYREEE (reference sequence). After removal of 0 bases from V and 8 bases from J, the junction contained 6 bases not matched to a gene. The full variable domain, its missing parts supplied by reference TRBV5-4 and TRBJ1-2, is ETGVTQSPTHLIKTRGQQVTLRCSSQSGHNTVSWYQQALGQGPQFIFQYYREEENGRGNFPPRFSGLQFPNYSSELNVNALELDDSALYLCASSLEAGGGGYTFGSGTRLTVV.

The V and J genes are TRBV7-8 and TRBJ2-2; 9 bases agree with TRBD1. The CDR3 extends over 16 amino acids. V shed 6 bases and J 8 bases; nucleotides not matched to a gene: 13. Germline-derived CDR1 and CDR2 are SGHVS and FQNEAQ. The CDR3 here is CASRGRDRVVRGELFF. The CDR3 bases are TGTGCCAGCAGAGGTCGGGACAGGGTTGTTAGAGGGGAGCTGTTTTTT.

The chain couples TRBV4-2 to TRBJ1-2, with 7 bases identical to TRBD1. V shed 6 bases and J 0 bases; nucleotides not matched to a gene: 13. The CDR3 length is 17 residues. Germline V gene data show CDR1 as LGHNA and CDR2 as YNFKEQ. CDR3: CASSTGTASAANYGYTF. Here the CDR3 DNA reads TGTGCCAGCAGTACCGGGACAGCCTCGGCGGCTAACTATGGCTACACCTTC.

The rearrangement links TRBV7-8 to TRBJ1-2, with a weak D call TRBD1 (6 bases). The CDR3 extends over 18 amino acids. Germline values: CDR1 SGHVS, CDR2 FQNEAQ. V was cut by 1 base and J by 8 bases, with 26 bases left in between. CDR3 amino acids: CASSLDGRGAGTLGGYTF. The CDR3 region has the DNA TGTGCCAGCAGCTTAGACGGCAGGGGAGCTGGGACGCTGGGGGGCTACACCTTC.

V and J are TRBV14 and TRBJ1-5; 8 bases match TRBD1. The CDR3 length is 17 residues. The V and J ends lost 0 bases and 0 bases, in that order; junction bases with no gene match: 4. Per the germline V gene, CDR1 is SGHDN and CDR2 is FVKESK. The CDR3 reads CASSQEGTGDSNQPQHF. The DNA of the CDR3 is TGTGCCAGCAGCCAAGAAGGGACAGGAGATAGCAATCAGCCCCAGCATTTT.

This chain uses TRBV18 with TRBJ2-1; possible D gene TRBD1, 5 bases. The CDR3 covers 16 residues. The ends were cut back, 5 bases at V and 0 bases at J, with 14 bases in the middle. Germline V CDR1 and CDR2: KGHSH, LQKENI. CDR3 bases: TGTGCCAGCTCAGGACAAGGCCTGAGCTCCTACAATGAGCAGTTCTTC. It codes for CASSGQGLSSYNEQFF.

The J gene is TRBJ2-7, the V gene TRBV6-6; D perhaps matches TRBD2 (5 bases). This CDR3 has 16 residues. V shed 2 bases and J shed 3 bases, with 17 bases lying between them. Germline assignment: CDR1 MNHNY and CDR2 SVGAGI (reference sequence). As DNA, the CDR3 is TGTGCCAGCAGTTACCCGGCAGCGGCGGAGCACTACGAGCAGTACTTC. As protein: CASSYPAAAEHYEQYF.